The entry below gives a single TCR beta chain sequence along with its context. Its antigen remains unidentified. No much larger clone exists at a distance of one base, and base qualities are not known. The data were taken from a study of control samples from healthy donors and cancer patients (dated by TCRdb to the early 2020s). The germline V gene encodes CDR1 GTSNPN and CDR2 SVGIG (reference sequence). V loses 4 bases of germline sequence and J loses 6 bases, and the interval between the two ends is 16 bases. The CDR3 spans 13 residues, from the cysteine through the phenylalanine. Kept here is only the CDR3 DNA, which spans 39 bases and is read in frame from base 1. Library preparation employed the immunoSEQ multiplex PCR assay. TCRdb retrieved this table from immuneACCESS and kept in-frame rearrangements only. Not all clones are present; in checked studies, unresolved V genes account for under half, and no reason is known for the remainder. Across this sample there are roughly 63,000 clones, with roughly 89% seen only once. Over 5% of the sample goes to the ten largest clones.

This chain joins TRBV30 to TRBJ2-7; the D gene is perhaps TRBD1, on 5 matching bases. This clonotype was sampled from a man in his 60s with colorectal cancer. The material sequenced was PBMCs. This receptor carries the CDR3 CAWTTVGVGEQYF. Here is the DNA: TGTGCCTGGACTACAGTAGGGGTGGGCGAGCAGTACTTC.